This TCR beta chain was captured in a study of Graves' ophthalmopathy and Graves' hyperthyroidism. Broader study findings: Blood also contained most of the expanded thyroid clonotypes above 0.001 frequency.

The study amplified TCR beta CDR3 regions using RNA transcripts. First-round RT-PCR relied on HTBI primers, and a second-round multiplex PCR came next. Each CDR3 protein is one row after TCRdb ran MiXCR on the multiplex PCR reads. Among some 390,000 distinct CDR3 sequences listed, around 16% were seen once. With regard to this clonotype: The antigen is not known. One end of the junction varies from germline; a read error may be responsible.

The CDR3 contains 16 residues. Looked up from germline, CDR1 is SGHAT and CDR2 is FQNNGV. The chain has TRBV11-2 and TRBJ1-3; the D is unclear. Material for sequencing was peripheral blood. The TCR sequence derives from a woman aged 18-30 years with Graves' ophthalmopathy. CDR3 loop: CDSSLYGQFSGNTIYF. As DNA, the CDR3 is TGTGACAGCAGCTTATATGGTCAGTTCTCTGGAAACACCATATATTTT.